This T cell receptor (beta chain) was identified during a study of breast tumors, draining lymph nodes, adjacent tissues. Study-wide points: Compared with lymph nodes, tumors were less diverse; compared with nontumor tissue, more. The lymph node origin of tumor T cells was framed as consistent with a hypothesis, not demonstrated. Luminal-like breast cancer showed significantly higher tumor–nontumor repertoire similarity than basal-like. Data fit most tumor T cells coming from lymph node, expanding in tumor.

TCRdb re-analysed the multiplex PCR reads in MiXCR, keeping a single row per CDR3 protein. The sample includes about 220,000 distinct CDR3 sequences, around 34% of them seen just once. Axillary draining lymph nodes of breast cancer patients supplied the node samples. CDR3 length equals 16 residues. The germline gives CDR1 SGHVS, CDR2 FQNEAQ. Notes on this clonotype: Its antigen is still unknown. This likely comes from a read error, as the CDR3 has no conserved phenylalanine or tryptophan at its end.

The rearrangement joins TRBV7-8 to TRBJ1-3; a possible D gene is TRBD1 (6 bases). The TCR sequence derives from a female donor with breast cancer. Some clones in this sample may be carry-over from other donors' samples. The source material was axillary lymph node tissue. CDR3 amino acids: CAGSLPSGASGNTIYS. Here the CDR3 DNA reads TGTGCCGGCAGCTTACCCTCAGGGGCTTCTGGAAACACCATATATTCT.